The TCR beta chain under discussion was sequenced for a study of blood T cell repertoires in COVID-19. About the research overall: Sources were T cells, B-cell-depleted T cells, or PBMCs; the material itself was cDNA or gDNA.

In the authors' workflow: Reference gene primers were amplified, and this amplification served to estimate nucleated cell counts. The assay was immunoSEQ multiplex PCR, and TCRdb's table has in-frame clones only and misses some. D and trimming come from the DNA, and the V and J calls and clone size come from that table. The table has about 300,000 clones, roughly 90% seen once. Donors were grouped by their self-reported clinical history. This CDR3 is 15 amino acids long. Germline CDR1 LGHDT, CDR2 YNNKEL (reference sequence). The germline V and J ends were trimmed by 0 bases and 3 bases, with 11 bases remaining between them.

This TCR was recovered from a woman younger than 35 with acute COVID-19. The chain uses TRBV3-1 (or the pseudogene TRBV3-2) and TRBJ1-1; D perhaps matches TRBD1 (5 bases). The sample taken for sequencing was PBMCs or T cells enriched from blood (not recorded which). CDR3 nucleotides: TGTGCCAGCAGCCAAGATTCGCAGGGCTACACTGAAGCTTTCTTT. It translates to CASSQDSQGYTEAFF.